A selection of T cell receptor beta chains follows, all from one sample in a study of blood T cells in healthy people across ages. TCRdb reprocessed the 5' RACE reads via MiXCR and lists one record per CDR3 protein. The sample consists of 550,000 to 750,000 distinct CDR3 sequences, roughly 21% of them appearing once. Sequenced material: blood. The receptors were sampled from a man aged 70-80 years in good health. CDR3s include the opening cysteine and the closing phenylalanine or tryptophan. The D gene is left open where the match is weak. Rows may omit the clone size; those that give it use once, few, many or a size class.

J gene	D gene	V gene	clone size	CDR3 DNA	CDR3 protein
TRBJ2-2	NA	TRBV29-1	few	TGCAGCGTTGACACCCGAGGGGGAGGGCTGTTTTTT	CSVDTRGGGLFF
TRBJ2-6	TRBD1	TRBV27	NA	TGTGCCAGCAGTTGGGGACAGGGTGCTACTGGGGCCAACGTCCTGACTTTC	CASSWGQGATGANVLTF
TRBJ2-4	NA	TRBV20-1	many	TGCAGTGCTAGAGTGGGGGAAAACATTCAGTACTTC	CSARVGENIQYF
TRBJ1-2	TRBD1	TRBV2	few	TGTGCCAGCAGGGACCGACAGGGGGCCTATGGCTACACCTTC	CASRDRQGAYGYTF
TRBJ2-2	NA	TRBV28	few	TGTGCCAGCAGTTTATCCGGACTAACGAACACCGGGGAGCTGTTTTTT	CASSLSGLTNTGELFF
TRBJ2-1	TRBD2	TRBV6-5	NA	TGTGCCAGCAGTTCCTTAAAGACTAGCGGGAGGGCCTACAATGAGCAGTTCTTC	CASSSLKTSGRAYNEQFF
TRBJ2-2	NA	TRBV12-3/TRBV12-4	few	TGTGCCAGCAGTTTACGGGGGGCCGACACCGGGGAGCTGTTTTTT	CASSLRGADTGELFF
TRBJ1-1	NA	TRBV2	NA	TGTGCCAGCAGTCCGACAAGGGGGAACACTGAAGCTTTCTTT	CASSPTRGNTEAFF
TRBJ2-3	NA	TRBV5-1	NA	TGCGCCAGCAGCTCGATGACACCTAGCACAGATACGCAGTATTTT	CASSSMTPSTDTQYF
TRBJ2-1	NA	TRBV29-1	NA	TGCAGCGTTGGCCGGGGGCAAAGGTCCTACAATGAGCAGTTCTTC	CSVGRGQRSYNEQFF
TRBJ1-1	NA	TRBV29-1	NA	TGCAGCGTTGACGTGGTTGGTGGGACTGAAGCTTTCTTT	CSVDVVGGTEAFF
TRBJ2-1	TRBD2	TRBV3-1	NA	TGTGCCAGCAGCCAAGGTCTAGCGGGAGCTAGAAATGAGCAGTTCTTC	CASSQGLAGARNEQFF
TRBJ2-1	TRBD2	TRBV5-1	few	TGCGCCAGCATGGGTAGCGGGAGTCAGAATGAGCAGTTCTTC	CASMGSGSQNEQFF
TRBJ2-1	TRBD1	TRBV28	many	TGTGCCAGCAGAAACCGGGACAGGGGTGGCAATGAGCAGTTCTTC	CASRNRDRGGNEQFF
TRBJ1-1	NA	TRBV5-1	NA	TGCGCCAGCAGCCAGAATGGACAGTCGAACACTGAAGCTTTCTTT	CASSQNGQSNTEAFF
TRBJ1-5	TRBD1	TRBV9	NA	TGTGCCAGCAGCTCGGCGGGACAGGGGTCCCAGCCCCAGCATTTT	CASSSAGQGSQPQHF
TRBJ2-3	TRBD2	TRBV5-1	few	TGCGCCAGCAGCTTGAGGGTAGCGGGACAACACTATAGCACAGATACGCAGTATTTT	CASSLRVAGQHYSTDTQYF
TRBJ2-3	NA	TRBV7-9	NA	TGTGCCAGCAGCTTAGGCGTTGGCGGGACTAGCACAGATACGCAGTATTTT	CASSLGVGGTSTDTQYF
TRBJ1-6	TRBD1	TRBV7-2	few	TGTGCCAGCAGCTCGCAGGGGGCGGTTGATTCACCCCTCCACTTT	CASSSQGAVDSPLHF
TRBJ2-3	TRBD2	TRBV2	NA	TGTGCCAGCACTAGCGGGAGGAGGTTAGATACGCAGTATTTT	CASTSGRRLDTQYF
TRBJ2-3	TRBD2	TRBV20-1	NA	TGCAGTGCTAGAGCGGGGACTAGCGTCACAGATACGCAGTATTTT	CSARAGTSVTDTQYF
TRBJ1-5	TRBD1	TRBV20-1	NA	TGCAGTGCTAGCCCAGGGGGCTTGCCAAGTCAGCCCCAGCATTTT	CSASPGGLPSQPQHF
TRBJ1-2	TRBD1	TRBV30	NA	TGTGCCTGGAGTGTACCCAAGGACAGGGTCGCCTACACCTTC	CAWSVPKDRVAYTF
TRBJ2-1	TRBD1	TRBV27	NA	TGCGCCAGCAGTCCCGGACAGGGGAAAAGCTCCAACAATGAGCAGTTCTTC	CASSPGQGKSSNNEQFF
TRBJ2-1	TRBD1	TRBV27	NA	TGTGCCTCGACAGGGAGAGTGAACAATGAGCAGTTCTTC	CASTGRVNNEQFF
TRBJ2-7	TRBD2	TRBV14	NA	TGTGCCAGCAGCCGACTAGCGGGAGTTCCTGGAGAGCAGTACTTC	CASSRLAGVPGEQYF
TRBJ2-5	TRBD1	TRBV6-1	few	TGTGCCAGCAGACGCGGACAGGGGGCTTTGGAGACCCAGTACTTC	CASRRGQGALETQYF
TRBJ2-7	TRBD2	TRBV20-1	NA	TGCAGTGCTAAAAGGAGAGCGGGAGGCTCCTACGAGCAGTACTTC	CSAKRRAGGSYEQYF
TRBJ2-5	TRBD2	TRBV20-1	NA	TGCAGTGCTGAAAAACTAGGACTAGCGGGGGAGCAGTACTTC	CSAEKLGLAGEQYF
TRBJ2-5	TRBD2	TRBV25-1	NA	TGTGCCAGCAGCGGGGGGAAGACCCAGTACTTC	CASSGGKTQYF
TRBJ1-1	TRBD1	TRBV5-1	few	TGCGCCAGCAGCCCGGGGGACAGGGATAACACTGAAGCTTTCTTT	CASSPGDRDNTEAFF
TRBJ2-5	NA	TRBV28	NA	TGTGCCAGCAGTTTGAGTGACCACCAAGAGACCCAGTACTTC	CASSLSDHQETQYF
TRBJ2-1	NA	TRBV5-5	NA	TGTGCCAGCAGCCTGGAGGTTCGACCCTACAATGAGCAGTTCTTC	CASSLEVRPYNEQFF
TRBJ1-1	NA	TRBV6-5	NA	TGTGCCAGCAGTTACTCGTGGGTCCCCGGGAACACTGAAGCTTTCTTT	CASSYSWVPGNTEAFF
TRBJ2-1	NA	TRBV20-1	few	TGCAGTGCCCATAATAGCGGTAGCTACAATGAGCAGTTCTTC	CSAHNSGSYNEQFF
TRBJ2-5	NA	TRBV20-1	few	TGCAGTGCTAGAAGGGATCTGGCAGAGACCCAGTACTTC	CSARRDLAETQYF
TRBJ2-1	TRBD2	TRBV5-6	NA	TGTGCCAGCAGCTTGTATAGCGGGGGAAGCTCCTACAATGAGCAGTTCTTC	CASSLYSGGSSYNEQFF
TRBJ2-3	TRBD1	TRBV6-5	NA	TGTGCCAGCAGTTTCGGACAGGGAAGGGCAGATACGCAGTATTTT	CASSFGQGRADTQYF
TRBJ2-2	NA	TRBV25-1	few	TGTGCCAGCAGTTCTCTCAGCACCGGGGAGCTGTTTTTT	CASSSLSTGELFF
TRBJ2-5	NA	TRBV6-2/TRBV6-3	NA	TGTGCCAGCAGTTTGCACGCCCCCCGGGGTAAAGGCTTCTGGCAGTACTTC	CASSLHAPRGKGFWQYF
TRBJ2-7	NA	TRBV6-8	NA	TGTGCCAGCACATTCAGGAGACCTGGCGAGCAGTACTTC	CASTFRRPGEQYF
TRBJ2-5	NA	TRBV15	NA	TGTGCCACCAGCATGGGGTCGAGGGGGCAAGAGACCCAGTACTTC	CATSMGSRGQETQYF
TRBJ2-5	NA	TRBV15	many	TGTGCCACCAGTACGGGAGTTAAACAAGAGACCCAGTACTTC	CATSTGVKQETQYF
TRBJ1-4	NA	TRBV20-1	many	TGCAGTGCTCCTCCCCGGGGGGCTGCAACTAATGAAAAACTGTTTTTT	CSAPPRGAATNEKLFF
TRBJ2-1	NA	TRBV3-1	NA	TGTGCCAGCAGCCAAGTTTTGGGTTATGAGCAGTTCTTC	CASSQVLGYEQFF
TRBJ2-7	TRBD1	TRBV20-1	many	TGCAGTGCTAGGGGTCGGACAGGGGACTACGAGCAGTACTTC	CSARGRTGDYEQYF
TRBJ2-3	NA	TRBV15	NA	TGTGCCACCAGCGAGGGCCCAGATACGCAGTATTTT	CATSEGPDTQYF
TRBJ2-5	TRBD2	TRBV20-1	once	TGCAGTGCTGGGAACCCGACTAGCGGGAGAAAGGGAGAGACCCAGTACTTC	CSAGNPTSGRKGETQYF
TRBJ2-1	NA	TRBV20-1	NA	TGCAGTGCTACCCGACTCAGCTCCTACAATGAGCAGTTCTTC	CSATRLSSYNEQFF
TRBJ2-7	NA	TRBV28	many	TGTGCCAGCAGGCGGACGGGGACCTACGAGCAGTACTTC	CASRRTGTYEQYF
TRBJ2-1	TRBD2	TRBV5-1	few	TGCGCCAGCGCCACCGGTAGGCTAGCGGGCAATGAGCAGTTCTTC	CASATGRLAGNEQFF
TRBJ2-7	NA	TRBV3-1	NA	TGTGCCAGCAGCCAAGAGAGGAGACTCGCTCTCGGCGAGCAGTACTTC	CASSQERRLALGEQYF
TRBJ1-2	NA	TRBV7-2	many	TGTGCCAGCAGCTTTCTGCAGGCTGGCTACACCTTC	CASSFLQAGYTF
TRBJ2-1	TRBD2	TRBV11-2	few	TGTGCCAGCAGCCTGCAACGCGGGGGGAACAATGAGCAGTTCTTC	CASSLQRGGNNEQFF
TRBJ1-2	NA	TRBV7-2	NA	TGTGCCAGCAGCCGGCAGCGACTGTTAGGCTACACCTTC	CASSRQRLLGYTF
TRBJ2-2	NA	TRBV7-6	NA	TGTGCCAGCAGCTTAGAAGGTACCTCGAACACCGGGGAGCTGTTTTTT	CASSLEGTSNTGELFF
TRBJ1-3	NA	TRBV28	NA	TGTACCAGCACGTCCGGACTCAGCTCTGGAAACACCATATATTTT	CTSTSGLSSGNTIYF
TRBJ2-7	NA	TRBV3-1	few	TGTGCCAGCAGCCAAAGGGTGGAGTGGCCGGGGGCGACCTACGAGCAGTACTTC	CASSQRVEWPGATYEQYF
TRBJ2-1	TRBD1	TRBV29-1	few	TGCAGCGTAAGACAGGGTTCCTACAATGAGCAGTTCTTC	CSVRQGSYNEQFF